The 3 T cell receptor beta chains listed next were all sequenced from one sample in a study of cytomegalovirus exposure and HLA in healthy donors. This table comes from immunoSEQ multiplex PCR, and its TCRdb copy is limited to in-frame clones, with some not included. The table lists some 170,000 clones, about four fifths of them singletons. Material for sequencing was PBMCs. The receptors were gathered from a man aged 25 to 40 in good health and CMV-seropositive.

This clone was recorded only once. This chain links TRBV28 with TRBJ1-5; 7 nucleotides line up with TRBD1. The CDR3 has 15 amino acids. Losses at the gene ends were 5 bases for V and 0 bases for J; bases not matched to a gene: 4. Per germline, CDR1 MDHEN and CDR2 SYDVKM. CDR3 in amino acids: CASSTYRGSNQPQHF. In DNA, the CDR3 is TGTGCCAGCAGTACCTACAGGGGTAGCAATCAGCCCCAGCATTTT.

The rearrangement joins TRBV25-1 to TRBJ1-5, with D possibly matching TRBD1 (6 bases). Germline CDR1 MGHDK, CDR2 SYGVNS. Trimming stripped 2 bases from V and 7 bases from J, with 12 bases between. The CDR3 has 14 residues. The CDR3 protein is CASSEGGKRQPQHF. The CDR3 nucleotides read TGTGCCAGCAGTGAAGGGGGCAAACGACAGCCCCAGCATTTT.

The CDR3 region is CATKDSVGTQYF. CDR3 in DNA: TGTGCCACCAAGGACAGTGTCGGGACCCAGTACTTC. The chain combines TRBV5-8 with TRBJ2-5; possible D gene TRBD1, 6 bases. CDR3 length: 12 amino acids. CDR1 is SGHTS, CDR2 YDEGEE, per germline. Trimming took off 9 bases at V and 7 bases at J, with 16 bases between the two ends. Looking up the rest from reference TRBV5-8 and TRBJ2-5 gives the full variable domain: EAGVTQSPTHLIKTRGQQATLRCSPISGHTSVYWYQQALGLGLQFLLWYDEGEERNRGNFPPRFSGRQFPNYSSELNVNALELEDSALYLCATKDSVGTQYFGPGTRLLVL.